This T cell receptor beta chain is drawn from a study of preoperative IRX-2 immunotherapy in early breast cancer. Trimming pared 1 base from V and 7 bases from J, leaving 8 bases between. The CDR3 covers 14 residues. The germline CDR1 and CDR2 sequences are KGHSH and LQKENI. Profiling relied on immunoSEQ multiplex PCR, and the TCRdb table lists in-frame clones only, not all of them. The data show over 20,000 clones, roughly four fifths seen once. Treatment noted: preoperative locoregional IRX-2 cytokine immunotherapy. This clonotype was sampled from a human donor with breast cancer. The specimen comprised lymph node tissue, sampled after IRX-2 immunotherapy. V usage is TRBV18 and J usage is TRBJ1-6; D gene unclear. This CDR3 reads CASSPQGRNSPLHF. CDR3 coding DNA: TGTGCCAGCTCACCACAGGGAAGGAATTCACCCCTCCACTTT.